The sequence of this TCR beta chain was determined in a study of T-cell reconstitution after alpha-beta-depleted transplantation in children. Unique molecular identifiers were incorporated into the prepared TCRbeta library. TCRdb re-called the PCR reads with MiXCR, one entry per CDR3 protein. In the table there are about 440,000 distinct CDR3 sequences, 43% of which are singletons. CDR1 and CDR2 (germline): DFQATT, SNEGSKA (reference sequence). The V gene end was trimmed by 4 bases and the J gene end by 0 bases; junction bases not matched to a gene: 7. The CDR3 covers 16 residues. This clonotype was counted ten times or more.

V is TRBV20-1 and J is TRBJ2-1; TRBD2 agrees at 9 bases. The material was PBMCs, obtained before TCRalphabeta/CD19-depleted stem cell transplant. This receptor was obtained from a girl aged 2-10 years with aplastic anemia, due to receive a stem cell transplant. DNA for the CDR3: TGCAGTGCTACCCCAAGTAGCGGGAGCTCCTACAATGAGCAGTTCTTC. Translating gives CSATPSSGSSYNEQFF.